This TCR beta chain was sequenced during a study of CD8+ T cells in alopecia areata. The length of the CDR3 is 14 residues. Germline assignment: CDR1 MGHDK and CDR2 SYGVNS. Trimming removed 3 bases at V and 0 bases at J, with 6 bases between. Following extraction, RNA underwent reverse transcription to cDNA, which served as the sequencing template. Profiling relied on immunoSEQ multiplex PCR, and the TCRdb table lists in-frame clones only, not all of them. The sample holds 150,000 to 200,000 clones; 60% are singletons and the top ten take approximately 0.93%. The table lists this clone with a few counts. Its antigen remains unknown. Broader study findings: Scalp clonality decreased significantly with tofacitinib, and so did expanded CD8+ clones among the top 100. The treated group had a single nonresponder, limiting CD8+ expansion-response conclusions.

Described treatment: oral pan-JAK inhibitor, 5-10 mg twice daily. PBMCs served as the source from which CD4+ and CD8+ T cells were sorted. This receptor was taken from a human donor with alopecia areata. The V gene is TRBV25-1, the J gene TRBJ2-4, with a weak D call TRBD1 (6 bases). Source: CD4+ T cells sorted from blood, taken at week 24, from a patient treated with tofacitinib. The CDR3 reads CASSETGAKNIQYF. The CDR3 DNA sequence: TGTGCCAGCAGTGAGACAGGAGCCAAAAACATTCAGTACTTC.